This T cell receptor beta chain stems from a study of T cell responses to AZD1222 COVID-19 vaccine. Study results and caveats: The span of vaccine-associated CD4 TCRs extended across spike, with dominance at 160-218 and 743-854. Seropositive AZD1222 recipients at baseline numbered only five or six. White British donors predominated, females outnumbered males, and clonal diversity was possibly underestimated. Reportedly, nearly half the spike-specific TCRs target unmutated variant regions.

Data came from immunoSEQ multiplex PCR; TCRdb stores just in-frame clones and leaves some out. Among 97,000 or so clones listed, around 87% were seen once. In regard to this clone: Its target is unknown.

Sample: peripheral blood, taken on day 0 of AZD1222 vaccination. The receptor was derived from an adult in good health.

The CDR3 region is CASSKDPMGALLGEQYF. CDR3 nucleotide sequence: TGTGCCAGCAGCAAAGACCCCATGGGGGCTCTCCTGGGGGAGCAGTACTTC. The chain is built from TRBV7-2 and TRBJ2-7; TRBD1 might be the D (6 bases). The CDR3 has 17 residues. Germline V gives CDR1 SGHTA, CDR2 FQGNSA. V was clipped by 5 bases and J by 7 bases, with 27 bases between them.